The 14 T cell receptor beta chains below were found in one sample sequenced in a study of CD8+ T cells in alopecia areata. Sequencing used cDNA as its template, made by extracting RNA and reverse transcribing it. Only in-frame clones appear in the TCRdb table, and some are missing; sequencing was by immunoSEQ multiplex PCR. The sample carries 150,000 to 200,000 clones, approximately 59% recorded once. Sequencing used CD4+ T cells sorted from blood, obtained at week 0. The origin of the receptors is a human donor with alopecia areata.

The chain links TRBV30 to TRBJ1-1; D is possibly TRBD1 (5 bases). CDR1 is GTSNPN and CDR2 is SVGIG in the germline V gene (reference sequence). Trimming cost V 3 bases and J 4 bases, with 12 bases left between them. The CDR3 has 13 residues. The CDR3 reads CAWSPTRGTEAFF. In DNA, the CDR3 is TGTGCCTGGAGCCCCACGAGGGGCACTGAAGCTTTCTTT.

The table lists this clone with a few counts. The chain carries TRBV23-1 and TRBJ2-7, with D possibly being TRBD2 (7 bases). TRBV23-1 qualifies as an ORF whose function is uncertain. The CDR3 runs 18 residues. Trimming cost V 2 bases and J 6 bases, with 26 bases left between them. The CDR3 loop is CASSQGGARGRPRCEQYF. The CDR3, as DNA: TGCGCCAGCAGTCAAGGGGGGGCGAGGGGACGCCCTCGGTGCGAGCAGTACTTC.

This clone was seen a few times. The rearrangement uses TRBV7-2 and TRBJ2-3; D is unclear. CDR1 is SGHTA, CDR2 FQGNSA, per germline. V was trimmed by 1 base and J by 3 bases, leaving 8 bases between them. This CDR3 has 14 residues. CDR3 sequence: CASSLGPMTDTQYF. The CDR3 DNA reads TGTGCCAGCAGCTTAGGGCCAATGACAGATACGCAGTATTTT.

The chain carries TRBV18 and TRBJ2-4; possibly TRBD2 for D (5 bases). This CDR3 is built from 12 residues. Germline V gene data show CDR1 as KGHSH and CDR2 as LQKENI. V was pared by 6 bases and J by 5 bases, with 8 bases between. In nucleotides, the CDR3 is TGTGCCAGCTCGGCCGGGGAAAACATTCAGTACTTC. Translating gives CASSAGENIQYF.

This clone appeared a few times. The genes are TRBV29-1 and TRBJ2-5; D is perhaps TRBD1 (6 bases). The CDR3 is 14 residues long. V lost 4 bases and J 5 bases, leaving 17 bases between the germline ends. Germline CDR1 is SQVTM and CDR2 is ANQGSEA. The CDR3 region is CSVGVVGGRETQYF. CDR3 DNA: TGCAGCGTTGGTGTTGTAGGGGGTAGGGAGACCCAGTACTTC.

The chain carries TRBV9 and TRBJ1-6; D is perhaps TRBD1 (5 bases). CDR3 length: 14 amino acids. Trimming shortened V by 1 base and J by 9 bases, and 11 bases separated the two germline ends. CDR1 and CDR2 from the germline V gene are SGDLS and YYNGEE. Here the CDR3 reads CASSVLGLGSPLHF. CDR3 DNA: TGTGCCAGCAGCGTATTGGGGCTCGGTTCACCCCTCCACTTT.

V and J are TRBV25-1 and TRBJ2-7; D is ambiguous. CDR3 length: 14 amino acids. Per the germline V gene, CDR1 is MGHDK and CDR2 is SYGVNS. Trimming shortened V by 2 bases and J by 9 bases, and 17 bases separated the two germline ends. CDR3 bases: TGTGCCAGCAGTGAAGGGTACACTCTACGAGGGCAGTACTTC. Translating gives CASSEGYTLRGQYF.

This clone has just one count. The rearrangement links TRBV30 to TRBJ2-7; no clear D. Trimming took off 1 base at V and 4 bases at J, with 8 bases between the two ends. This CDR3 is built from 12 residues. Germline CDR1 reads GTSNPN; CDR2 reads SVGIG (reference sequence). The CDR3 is CAWSAVSYEQYF. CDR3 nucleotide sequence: TGTGCCTGGAGTGCCGTGAGTTACGAGCAGTACTTC.

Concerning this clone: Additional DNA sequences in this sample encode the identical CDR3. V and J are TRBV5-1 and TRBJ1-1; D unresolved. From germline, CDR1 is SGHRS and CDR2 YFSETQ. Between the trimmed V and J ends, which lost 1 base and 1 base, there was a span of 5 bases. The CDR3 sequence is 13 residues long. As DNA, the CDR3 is TGCGCCAGCAGCTTGAGAGAGAACACTGAAGCTTTCTTT. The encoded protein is CASSLRENTEAFF.

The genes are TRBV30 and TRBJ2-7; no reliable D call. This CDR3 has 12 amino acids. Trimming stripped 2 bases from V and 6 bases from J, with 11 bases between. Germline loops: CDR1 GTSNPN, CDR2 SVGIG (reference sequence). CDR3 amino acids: CAWSLPMREQYF. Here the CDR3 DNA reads TGTGCCTGGAGTTTACCCATGCGCGAGCAGTACTTC.

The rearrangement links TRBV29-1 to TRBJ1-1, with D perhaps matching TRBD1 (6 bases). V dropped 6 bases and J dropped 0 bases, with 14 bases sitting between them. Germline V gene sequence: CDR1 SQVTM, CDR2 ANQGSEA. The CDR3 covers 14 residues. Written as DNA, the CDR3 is TGCAGCGTCAGGGGCATAAGGGTGAACACTGAAGCTTTCTTT. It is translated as CSVRGIRVNTEAFF.

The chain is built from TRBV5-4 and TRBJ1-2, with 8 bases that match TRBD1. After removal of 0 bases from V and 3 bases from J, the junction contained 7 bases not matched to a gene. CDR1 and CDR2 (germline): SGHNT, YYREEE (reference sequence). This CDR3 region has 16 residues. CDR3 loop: CASSLAIGTGDYGYTF. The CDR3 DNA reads TGTGCCAGCAGCTTGGCTATTGGGACAGGAGACTATGGCTACACCTTC.

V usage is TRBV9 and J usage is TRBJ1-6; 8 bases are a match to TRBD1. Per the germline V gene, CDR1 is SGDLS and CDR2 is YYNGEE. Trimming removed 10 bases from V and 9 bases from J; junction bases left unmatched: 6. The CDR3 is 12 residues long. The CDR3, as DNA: TGTGCCGGCGGACAGGGAGTTTCACCCCTCCACTTT. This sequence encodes CAGGQGVSPLHF.

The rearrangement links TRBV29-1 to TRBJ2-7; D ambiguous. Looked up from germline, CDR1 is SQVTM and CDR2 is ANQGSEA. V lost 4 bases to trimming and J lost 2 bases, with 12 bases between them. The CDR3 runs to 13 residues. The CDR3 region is CSVGNEWTYEQYF. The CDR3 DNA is TGCAGCGTTGGGAACGAATGGACCTACGAGCAGTACTTC.